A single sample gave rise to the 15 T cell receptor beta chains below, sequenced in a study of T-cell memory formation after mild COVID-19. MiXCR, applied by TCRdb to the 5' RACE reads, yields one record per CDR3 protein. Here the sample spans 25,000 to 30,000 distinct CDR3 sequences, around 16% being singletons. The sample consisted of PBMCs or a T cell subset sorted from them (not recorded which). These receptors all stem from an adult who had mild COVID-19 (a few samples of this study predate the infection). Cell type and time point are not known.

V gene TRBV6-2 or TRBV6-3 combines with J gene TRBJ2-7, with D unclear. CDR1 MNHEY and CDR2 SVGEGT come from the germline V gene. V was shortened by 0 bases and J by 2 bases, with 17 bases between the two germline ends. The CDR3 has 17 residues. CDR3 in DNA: TGTGCCAGCAGTTACTCGCCCGACGCTCCCCGGCCCTACGAGCAGTACTTC. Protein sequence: CASSYSPDAPRPYEQYF.

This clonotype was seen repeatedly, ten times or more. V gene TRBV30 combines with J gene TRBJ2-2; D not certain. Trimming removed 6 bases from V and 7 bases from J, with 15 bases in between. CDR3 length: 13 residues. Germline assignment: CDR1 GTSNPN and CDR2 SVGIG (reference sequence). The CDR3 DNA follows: TGTGCCTGCCCCAGTAGGGTTAGCGGGGAGCTGTTTTTT. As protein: CACPSRVSGELFF.

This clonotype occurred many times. The CDR3 coding sequence is TGTGCCAGCAGCCTGAGACAGGCAGAAGTGAACACTGAAGCTTTCTTT. Amino acids: CASSLRQAEVNTEAFF. The V and J genes are TRBV12-3 or TRBV12-4 and TRBJ1-1, with a tentative D call TRBD1 (6 bases). The CDR3 extends over 16 amino acids. Trimming stripped 6 bases from V and 0 bases from J, with 17 bases between.

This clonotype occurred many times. CDR3 DNA: TGTGCCAGCAGCTTCGATAGGCACGCCTACGAGCAGTACTTC. This sequence encodes CASSFDRHAYEQYF. This chain links TRBV5-6 with TRBJ2-7; D uncertain. The V gene lost 2 bases and the J gene lost 2 bases, with 11 bases spanning the gap. The CDR3 sequence is 14 residues long. The germline gives CDR1 SGHDT, CDR2 YYEEEE.

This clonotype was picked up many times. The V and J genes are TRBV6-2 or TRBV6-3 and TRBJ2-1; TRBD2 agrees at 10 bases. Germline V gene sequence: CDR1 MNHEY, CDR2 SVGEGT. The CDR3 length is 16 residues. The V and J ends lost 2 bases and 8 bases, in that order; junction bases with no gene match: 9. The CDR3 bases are TGTGCCAGCAGTTACCCCCTAGCGGGAGTAGCGCATGAGCAGTTCTTC. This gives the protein CASSYPLAGVAHEQFF.

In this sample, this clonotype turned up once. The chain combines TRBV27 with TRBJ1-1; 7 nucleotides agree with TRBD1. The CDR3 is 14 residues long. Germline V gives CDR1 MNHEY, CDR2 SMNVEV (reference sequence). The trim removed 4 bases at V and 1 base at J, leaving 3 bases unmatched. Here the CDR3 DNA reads TGTGCCAGCAGTTCTCGGACAGGGAACACTGAAGCTTTCTTT. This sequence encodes CASSSRTGNTEAFF.

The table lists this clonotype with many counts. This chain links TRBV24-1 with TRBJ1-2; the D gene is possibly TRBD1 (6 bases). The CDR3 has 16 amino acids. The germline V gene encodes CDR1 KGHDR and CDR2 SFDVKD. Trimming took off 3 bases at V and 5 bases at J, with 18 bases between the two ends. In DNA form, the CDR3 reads TGTGCCACCAGTGATCCGGCCGACGGGGGGGCGTATGGCTACACCTTC. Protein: CATSDPADGGAYGYTF.

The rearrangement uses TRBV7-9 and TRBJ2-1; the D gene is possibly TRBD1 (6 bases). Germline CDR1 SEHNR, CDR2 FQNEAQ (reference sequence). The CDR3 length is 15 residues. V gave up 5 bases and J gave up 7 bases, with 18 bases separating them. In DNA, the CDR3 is TGTGCCAGCAGCGCGAGGGTTTGGCAGGGGAATGAGCAGTTCTTC. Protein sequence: CASSARVWQGNEQFF.

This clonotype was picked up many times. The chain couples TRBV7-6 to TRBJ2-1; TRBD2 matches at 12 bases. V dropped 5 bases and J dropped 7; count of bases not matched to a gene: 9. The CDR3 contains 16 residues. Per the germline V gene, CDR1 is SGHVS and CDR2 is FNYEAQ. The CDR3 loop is CASSHPSGGAGNEQFF. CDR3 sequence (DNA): TGTGCCAGCAGCCATCCTAGCGGGGGGGCTGGAAATGAGCAGTTCTTC.

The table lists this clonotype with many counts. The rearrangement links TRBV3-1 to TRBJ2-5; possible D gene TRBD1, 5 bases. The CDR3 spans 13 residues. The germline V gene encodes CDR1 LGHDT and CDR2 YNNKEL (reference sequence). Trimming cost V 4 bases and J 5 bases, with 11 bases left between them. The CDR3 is CASSLSQGETQYF. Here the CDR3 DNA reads TGTGCCAGCAGCCTGTCGCAGGGTGAGACCCAGTACTTC.

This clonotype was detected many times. The CDR3 loop is CASNTGALRAFF. CDR3 sequence (DNA): TGTGCCAGCAACACGGGGGCTCTGCGAGCTTTCTTT. The chain is built from TRBV12-3 or TRBV12-4 and TRBJ1-1; D might be TRBD1 (6 bases). The ends were cut back, 7 bases at V and 10 bases at J, with 16 bases in the middle. CDR3 length: 12 amino acids.

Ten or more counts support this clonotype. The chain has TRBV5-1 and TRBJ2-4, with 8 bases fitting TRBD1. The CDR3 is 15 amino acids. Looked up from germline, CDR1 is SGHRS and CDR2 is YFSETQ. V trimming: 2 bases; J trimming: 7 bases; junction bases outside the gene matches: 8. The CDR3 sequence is CASSFGQGGSNIQYF. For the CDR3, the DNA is TGCGCCAGCAGCTTTGGACAGGGAGGCTCGAACATTCAGTACTTC.

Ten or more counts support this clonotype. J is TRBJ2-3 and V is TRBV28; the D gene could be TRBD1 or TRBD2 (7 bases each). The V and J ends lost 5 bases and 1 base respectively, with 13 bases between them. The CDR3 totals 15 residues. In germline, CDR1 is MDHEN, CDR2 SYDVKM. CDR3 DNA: TGTGCCAGCAGTCCAGGGGGAGGGGGCACAGATACGCAGTATTTT. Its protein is CASSPGGGGTDTQYF.

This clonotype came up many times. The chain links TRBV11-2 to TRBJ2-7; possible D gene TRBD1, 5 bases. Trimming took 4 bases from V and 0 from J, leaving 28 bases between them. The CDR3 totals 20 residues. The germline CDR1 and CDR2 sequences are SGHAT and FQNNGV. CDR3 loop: CASSSSHRQLRPIPSYEQYF. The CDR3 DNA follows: TGTGCCAGCAGCTCCTCTCACCGACAGCTTAGGCCCATTCCCTCCTACGAGCAGTACTTC.

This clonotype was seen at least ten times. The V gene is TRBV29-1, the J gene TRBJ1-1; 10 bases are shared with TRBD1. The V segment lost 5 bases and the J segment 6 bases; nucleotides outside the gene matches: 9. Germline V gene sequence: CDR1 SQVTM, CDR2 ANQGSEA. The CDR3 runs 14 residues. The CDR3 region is CSVSPGQGRAEAFF. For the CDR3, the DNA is TGCAGCGTTTCACCGGGACAGGGGAGAGCTGAAGCTTTCTTT.